Listed here is a single TCR beta chain. Its antigen is not identified. This sample was included in a study of regulatory T cells in long-lasting Graves disease. Findings and caveats of the study: Whereas more than 950 public clonotypes were shared by new patients, persistent patients shared more, at under 3,000. Preferential use of TRBV28, TRBJ1-2 and TRBJ2-5 was seen in persistent disease. Patients with persistent Graves' had lower TCR diversity than newly diagnosed patients.

V dropped 2 bases and J dropped 0 bases, with 4 bases sitting between them. Germline V lookup: CDR1 ENHRY, CDR2 SYGVKD. The CDR3 is 14 amino acids. Time point specified: persistent/refractory GD, antithyroid drugs over 5 years with positive TRAb. The TCR library used RNA extracted from PBMCs. Enrollment of patients was through an endocrinology department in Xi'an, China. Building of the TCR beta libraries involved iRepertoire HTBI primers and Arm-PCR of CDR3 regions. MiXCR, run by TCRdb on the multiplex PCR reads, gives a single entry per CDR3 protein. The sample has hundreds of thousands of distinct CDR3 sequences, roughly a fifth seen once.

The sequence was obtained from a female donor with Graves disease. The sample consisted of peripheral blood mononuclear cells (PBMCs), taken when the disease was refractory, from a patient treated with antithyroid drugs. The genes are TRBV10-3 and TRBJ1-4; D gene ambiguous. The CDR3 is CAISEGTTNEKLFF. CDR3 coding DNA: TGTGCCATCAGTGAGGGAACAACTAATGAAAAACTGTTTTTT.